The present entry profiles one TCR beta chain with its context. Its antigen is not known. Study processing details: ImmunoSEQ sequences covered only the junction and lacked quality scores; filtering therefore differed. The table came from immunoSEQ multiplex PCR; TCRdb's copy has only in-frame clones and leaves some out. Clone size and the V and J calls come from that table; the DNA yielded D and trimming. The sample lists 2,500,000 or so clones, under 95% occurring once. From germline, CDR1 is ENHRY and CDR2 SYGVKD. This CDR3 comprises 12 residues. Trimming took 6 bases from V and 7 from J, leaving 10 bases between them. These data originate in a study of shared clonotypes between healthy human individuals. Findings and caveats of the study: Four donors shared about 5% of their naive CD4 clonotypes. Researchers found naive subsets generally carried larger estimated richness than memory subsets.

The gene calls are TRBV10-3 and TRBJ2-1; no clear D gene. This clonotype was sampled from a man aged 18 to 35 in good health. Some clones in this sample may be carry-over from other donors' samples. Sequencing was performed on naive CD4+ T cells from PBMCs. Subset reported: CD45RA+ positively selected. CDR3 sequence: CAISPGWNEQFF. The CDR3, as DNA: TGTGCCATCAGCCCCGGGTGGAATGAGCAGTTCTTC.